What follows is one TCR beta chain and its context. Its antigen is unknown. CDR1 is MDHEN, CDR2 SYDVKM, per germline. Trimming took 7 bases from V and 4 from J, leaving 11 bases between them. The CDR3 length is 13 residues. The data were obtained in a study of cytomegalovirus exposure and HLA in healthy donors. Findings and limits, study-wide: Later work found most CMV-associated TCR beta chains apparently HLA-restricted.

Primers included in the PCR were 60 Vbeta and 13 Jbeta primers. Assay used: immunoSEQ multiplex PCR; TCRdb lists only in-frame clones, some missing. The sample holds roughly 140,000 clones, roughly 10% seen once. What was sequenced was PBMCs. The chain combines TRBV28 with TRBJ2-1; D gene unclear. The clonotype was recovered from a male donor in good health and CMV-seronegative. The DNA of the CDR3 is TGTGCCAGCAACAGTCCTCTATACAATGAGCAGTTCTTC. It is translated as CASNSPLYNEQFF. Using reference TRBV28 and TRBJ2-1 for the parts outside the CDR3, the full variable domain is DVKVTQSSRYLVKRTGEKVFLECVQDMDHENMFWYRQDPGLGLRLIYFSYDVKMKEKGDIPEGYSVSREKKERFSLILESASTNQTSMYLCASNSPLYNEQFFGPGTRLTVL.